This entry lists 24 T cell receptor beta chains sequenced from one sample in a study of PD-L1 blockade in urothelial cancer. Time point in this sample: pretreatment peripheral blood. The repertoire was sequenced with immunoSEQ multiplex PCR; TCRdb's copy has only in-frame clones and lacks some. Here the sample spans about 55,000 clones, about 68% being singletons. The specimen was PBMCs, collected around atezolizumab (anti-PD-L1) treatment. These receptors were collected from a man between 70 and 80 years old with urothelial cancer.

This clone was detected only once. The chain couples TRBV29-1 to TRBJ2-5; TRBD2 might be the D (7 bases). Deletions cut 3 bases from V and 4 bases from J, with 18 bases between. The CDR3 consists of 15 residues. Germline V gene sequence: CDR1 SQVTM, CDR2 ANQGSEA. CDR3 in DNA: TGCAGCGTTGAGGGGGGGCCACAGGGCCCAGAGACCCAGTACTTC. This gives the protein CSVEGGPQGPETQYF.

This sequence joins TRBV6-5 and TRBJ2-3; 7 bases fit TRBD1. Germline-derived CDR1 and CDR2 are MNHEY and SVGAGI. This CDR3 comprises 15 residues. Trimming removed 0 bases from V and 2 bases from J; junction bases left unmatched: 2. CDR3 nucleotide sequence: TGTGCCAGCAGTTACTCGACAGGGTTCACAGATACGCAGTATTTT. It encodes CASSYSTGFTDTQYF.

This chain connects TRBV19 to TRBJ1-2; perhaps TRBD1 as D (6 bases). Trimming took off 4 bases at V and 7 bases at J, with 10 bases between the two ends. Germline V gene sequence: CDR1 LNHDA, CDR2 SQIVND (reference sequence). The CDR3 length is 12 residues. This chain's CDR3 is CASSTRGGGYTF. The DNA of the CDR3 is TGTGCCAGTAGTACCAGGGGTGGTGGCTACACCTTC.

This clone was counted a single time. CDR3 nucleotides: TGTGCCAGCAGCTTACTCGGACAGAATAATTCACCCCTCCACTTT. Its translation: CASSLLGQNNSPLHF. The rearrangement joins TRBV7-2 to TRBJ1-6; TRBD1 is a possible D gene (6 bases). The CDR3 extends over 15 amino acids. From germline, CDR1 is SGHTA and CDR2 FQGNSA. Trimming shortened V by 2 bases and J by 5 bases, and 10 bases separated the two germline ends.

The genes are TRBV4-1 and TRBJ2-7; 9 bases map to TRBD1. In germline, CDR1 is MGHRA, CDR2 YSYEKL. Losses at the gene ends were 3 bases for V and 7 bases for J; bases not matched to a gene: 13. The CDR3 extends over 16 amino acids. The CDR3: CASSHARDRARGEQYF. CDR3 coding DNA: TGCGCCAGCAGCCACGCTAGGGACAGGGCGAGAGGAGAGCAGTACTTC.

The V gene is TRBV5-6, the J gene TRBJ1-2; D perhaps matches TRBD1 (5 bases). This CDR3 spans 17 amino acids. The germline CDR1 and CDR2 sequences are SGHDT and YYEEEE. Trimming removed 2 bases at V and 3 bases at J, with 20 bases between. The CDR3 bases are TGTGCCAGCAGCTTAATTAGTTTTGCGGGACTAGACTATGGCTACACCTTC. It translates to CASSLISFAGLDYGYTF.

V is TRBV2 and J is TRBJ2-5, with 12 bases matching TRBD2. The germline V gene encodes CDR1 SNHLY and CDR2 FYNNEI. V lost 3 bases, J lost 7 bases, and 6 bases stayed unmatched. The CDR3 runs 15 residues. CDR3 sequence: CASSDRLAGEGTQYF. The CDR3 DNA reads TGTGCCAGCAGTGACCGACTAGCGGGGGAGGGGACCCAGTACTTC.

The gene calls are TRBV6-5 and TRBJ1-3; D unclear. V shed 5 bases and J shed 5 bases, with 10 bases lying between them. Germline assignment: CDR1 MNHEY and CDR2 SVGAGI. This CDR3 region has 13 residues. CDR3 region: CASSDQDRNTIYF. As DNA, the CDR3 is TGTGCCAGCAGTGACCAGGATCGAAACACCATATATTTT.

The chain employs TRBV6-5 and TRBJ1-5; 7 positions match TRBD1. This CDR3 comprises 12 residues. Germline V lookup: CDR1 MNHEY, CDR2 SVGAGI. Trimming removed 6 bases from V and 5 bases from J; junction bases left unmatched: 1. The CDR3 DNA reads as TGTGCCAGCAGGCAGGGGGATCAGCCCCAGCATTTT. Translated, it gives CASRQGDQPQHF.

This chain links TRBV7-9 with TRBJ1-3, with 11 bases lining up with TRBD1. CDR3 length: 16 amino acids. The V gene end was trimmed by 3 bases and the J gene end by 1 base; junction bases not matched to a gene: 2. Germline CDR1 and CDR2: SEHNR and FQNEAQ (reference sequence). In DNA form, the CDR3 reads TGTGCCAGCAGCTTGGACAGGGGGCTTTCTGGAAACACCATATATTTT. It yields the protein CASSLDRGLSGNTIYF.

The gene calls are TRBV7-2 and TRBJ1-2, with D possibly TRBD1 on 5 matching bases. V gave up 5 bases and J gave up 2 bases, with 12 bases separating them. Germline CDR1 and CDR2: SGHTA and FQGNSA. The CDR3 extends over 14 amino acids. The CDR3 DNA sequence: TGTGCCAGCAGCCCCGGGGGGGGAAACTATGGCTACACCTTC. The encoded protein is CASSPGGGNYGYTF.

The chain joins TRBV27 to TRBJ2-2, with 7 bases aligning to TRBD2. The length of the CDR3 is 14 residues. Trimming took 3 bases from V and 6 from J; bases not matched to a gene: 4. Germline V gives CDR1 MNHEY, CDR2 SMNVEV (reference sequence). CDR3 nucleotide sequence: TGTGCCAGCAGTTTTCGTCGGGGGGCCGGGGAGCTGTTTTTT. It codes for CASSFRRGAGELFF.

The chain has TRBV6-1 and TRBJ2-2; D gene unclear. There are 12 residues in the CDR3. V dropped 4 bases and J dropped 8 bases, with 8 bases sitting between them. Germline V gene lookup returns CDR1 MNHNS and CDR2 SASEGT. CDR3 sequence: CASSAGRGELFF. DNA of the CDR3: TGTGCCAGCAGTGCAGGTCGGGGGGAGCTGTTTTTT.

The rearrangement joins TRBV7-2 to TRBJ2-2; the D is unclear. The V gene lost 1 base and the J gene lost 5 bases, with 8 bases spanning the gap. CDR1 and CDR2 from the germline V gene are SGHTA and FQGNSA. CDR3 length: 14 amino acids. The CDR3 DNA follows: TGTGCCAGCAGCTTAGGTGTGAGAACCGGGGAGCTGTTTTTT. Translating gives CASSLGVRTGELFF.

The chain couples TRBV15 to TRBJ2-2, with a tentative D call TRBD2 (7 bases). CDR1 and CDR2 from the germline V gene are LNHNV and YYDKDF (reference sequence). The germline V and J ends were trimmed by 5 bases and 7 bases, with 20 bases remaining between them. CDR3 length: 16 amino acids. This CDR3 reads CATSPLGGRKGGELFF. CDR3 in DNA: TGTGCCACCAGCCCCCTGGGGGGGCGCAAAGGCGGGGAGCTGTTTTTT.

The chain is built from TRBV10-3 and TRBJ2-3; 13 nucleotides align to TRBD2. The germline V gene has CDR1 ENHRY and CDR2 SYGVKD. V lost 4 bases and J lost 6; bases outside the gene matches: 7. The CDR3 spans 16 residues. The CDR3 reads CAISALTSGGSDTQYF. CDR3 sequence (DNA): TGTGCCATCAGTGCCCTGACTAGCGGGGGGTCCGATACGCAGTATTTT.

The chain employs TRBV6-5 and TRBJ2-7, with D maybe TRBD2 (7 bases). Germline loops: CDR1 MNHEY, CDR2 SVGAGI. The CDR3 runs to 13 residues. The germline V and J ends were trimmed by 7 bases and 7 bases, with 17 bases remaining between them. This CDR3 reads CASTGGPGGEQYF. The CDR3 DNA sequence: TGTGCCAGCACCGGGGGGCCGGGGGGAGAGCAGTACTTC.

The rearrangement uses TRBV4-3 and TRBJ2-5; 8 positions agree with TRBD1. Germline lookup yields CDR1 LGHNA and CDR2 YSLEER. Trimming cost V 4 bases and J 2 bases; bases outside gene matches: 6. CDR3 length: 15 amino acids. The DNA of the CDR3 is TGCGCCAGCAGCCTAGGACAGGGACCTCAAGAGACCCAGTACTTC. Protein: CASSLGQGPQETQYF.

The CDR3 loop is CASDSPRGTPRANYGYTF. The CDR3 region has the DNA TGTGCCAGCGACTCACCCCGGGGAACACCTAGGGCTAACTATGGCTACACCTTC. The chain combines TRBV9 with TRBJ1-2; D unresolved. CDR1 SGDLS and CDR2 YYNGEE come from the germline V gene. This CDR3 has 18 amino acids. V was shortened by 7 bases and J by 0 bases, with 25 bases between the two germline ends. Drawing the rest from reference TRBV9 and TRBJ1-2, the complete variable domain is DSGVTQTPKHLITATGQRVTLRCSPRSGDLSVYWYQQSLDQGLQFLIQYYNGEERAKGNILERFSAQQFPDLHSELNLSSLELGDSALYFCASDSPRGTPRANYGYTFGSGTRLTVV.

This clone was found a few times. V gene TRBV7-2 combines with J gene TRBJ1-5; unclear D gene. Germline CDR1 is SGHTA and CDR2 is FQGNSA. V lost 2 bases and J 6 bases, leaving 8 bases between the germline ends. The length of the CDR3 is 13 residues. DNA for the CDR3: TGTGCCAGCAGCTTACGAGGTCGTCAGCCCCAGCATTTT. It specifies CASSLRGRQPQHF.

The V gene is TRBV7-2, the J gene TRBJ2-5; D unclear. CDR3 length: 12 residues. V was shortened by 4 bases and J by 1 base, with 4 bases between the two germline ends. In germline, CDR1 is SGHTA, CDR2 FQGNSA. The CDR3 nucleotides are TGTGCCAGCAGCTCCTTCCAAGAGACCCAGTACTTC. Protein: CASSSFQETQYF.

The chain links TRBV19 to TRBJ1-4; 8 bases match TRBD1. Germline V gene sequence: CDR1 LNHDA, CDR2 SQIVND (reference sequence). The CDR3 runs to 16 residues. V lost 9 bases and J lost 5; bases outside the gene matches: 14. The CDR3 reads CASTPRGNRGNEKLFF. The CDR3 DNA reads as TGTGCCAGCACACCCCGGGGGAACAGGGGGAATGAAAAACTGTTTTTT.

V usage is TRBV11-3 and J usage is TRBJ1-1; D might be TRBD1 (6 bases). CDR1 and CDR2 from the germline V gene are SGHNT and YENEEA. This CDR3 region has 18 residues. V was clipped by 0 bases and J by 1 base, with 18 bases between them. The CDR3 is CASSLEGTWGYKNTEAFF. The CDR3 DNA is TGTGCCAGCAGCTTAGAGGGGACATGGGGATACAAGAACACTGAAGCTTTCTTT.

The rearrangement joins TRBV7-2 to TRBJ2-3, with D possibly matching TRBD2 (5 bases). V was trimmed by 6 bases and J by 2 bases, leaving 15 bases between them. The CDR3 extends over 15 amino acids. The V gene's germline CDR1 is SGHTA and CDR2 FQGNSA. CDR3 nucleotides: TGTGCCAGCAGTCCAACGGGGAGCTTCACAGATACGCAGTATTTT. This sequence encodes CASSPTGSFTDTQYF.